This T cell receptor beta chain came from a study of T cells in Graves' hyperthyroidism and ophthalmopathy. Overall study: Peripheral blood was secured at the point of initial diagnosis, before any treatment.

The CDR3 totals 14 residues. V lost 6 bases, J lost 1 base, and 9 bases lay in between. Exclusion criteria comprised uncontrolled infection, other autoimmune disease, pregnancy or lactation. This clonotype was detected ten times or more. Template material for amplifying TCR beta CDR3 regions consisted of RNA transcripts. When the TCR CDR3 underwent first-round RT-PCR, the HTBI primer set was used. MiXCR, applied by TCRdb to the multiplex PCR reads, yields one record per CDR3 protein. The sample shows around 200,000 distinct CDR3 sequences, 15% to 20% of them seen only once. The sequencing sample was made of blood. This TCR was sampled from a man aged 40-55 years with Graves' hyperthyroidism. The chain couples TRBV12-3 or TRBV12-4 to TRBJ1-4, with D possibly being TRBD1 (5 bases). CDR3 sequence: CASSPDRTNEKLFF. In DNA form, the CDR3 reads TGTGCCAGCAGCCCCGACAGAACTAATGAAAAACTGTTTTTT.